The 23 T cell receptor beta chains below come from one sample, sequenced in a study of shared clonotypes between healthy human individuals. TCRdb's table, derived via immunoSEQ multiplex PCR, lists solely in-frame clones and lacks some. The sample has 900,000 to 1,200,000 clones, 78% seen once. Sequencing input: memory CD4+ T cells from PBMCs. The subset denotes: CD45RA-negative fraction. The receptors shown here come from a man younger than 30 in good health. Some clones in this sample may be carry-over from other donors' samples.

This clone was seen at least ten times. The sample holds other DNA sequences that translate to the same CDR3. V and J are TRBV7-9 and TRBJ1-1; D is uncertain. The CDR3 contains 14 residues. Germline V gene data show CDR1 as SEHNR and CDR2 as FQNEAQ (reference sequence). Trimming cost V 0 bases and J 3 bases, with 8 bases left between them. CDR3 sequence reads: CASSLAGSHTEAFF. The CDR3 DNA follows: TGTGCCAGCAGCTTAGCGGGCAGCCACACTGAAGCTTTCTTT.

The J gene is TRBJ2-1, the V gene TRBV5-1, with D unclear. The CDR3 consists of 16 residues. From germline, CDR1 is SGHRS and CDR2 YFSETQ. The V end lost 4 bases, the J end lost 6 bases, and 20 bases lay between the germline ends. For the CDR3, the DNA is TGCGCCAGCAGCACGCCTTCAAATGCGAGGCCCAATGAGCAGTTCTTC. This translates into CASSTPSNARPNEQFF.

V and J are TRBV5-1 and TRBJ2-2; 7 positions match TRBD1. The junction had 7 bases not matched to a gene; V was cut back by 4 bases and J by 4 bases. This CDR3 region has 15 residues. Germline V gene lookup returns CDR1 SGHRS and CDR2 YFSETQ. The CDR3 protein is CASSIRDSLTGELFF. The DNA for the CDR3 is TGCGCCAGCAGCATACGGGACAGCCTCACCGGGGAGCTGTTTTTT.

With regard to this clone: A far bigger clonotype differs at one base, so this is likely a read error. V usage is TRBV6-6 and J usage is TRBJ2-7; D uncertain. The germline V and J ends were trimmed by 0 bases and 9 bases, with 18 bases remaining between them. The germline V gene has CDR1 MNHNY and CDR2 SVGAGI (reference sequence). This CDR3 region has 15 residues. The chain's CDR3 is CASSYSARTYTLQYF. CDR3 DNA: TGTGCCAGCAGTTACTCGGCAAGGACGTATACGTTGCAGTACTTC.

This clone was seen a handful of times. This chain links TRBV19 with TRBJ1-3; possibly TRBD1 for D (6 bases). The germline V gene encodes CDR1 LNHDA and CDR2 SQIVND (reference sequence). The ends were cut back, 10 bases at V and 3 bases at J, with 22 bases in the middle. CDR3 length equals 16 residues. As DNA, the CDR3 is TGTGCCACCAACCCGACCACAGGGCGATATGGAAACACCATATATTTT. Protein product: CATNPTTGRYGNTIYF.

Comments on this clone: At one end the junction does not follow the germline gene, possibly because of a read error. V gene TRBV5-1 combines with J gene TRBJ2-1; 9 bases map to TRBD2. CDR1 is SGHRS, CDR2 YFSETQ, per germline. The CDR3 runs 17 residues. The chain's CDR3 is CASSLGWVAGAYDEQFF. The CDR3 nucleotides are TGCGCCAGCAGCTTGGGATGGGTAGCGGGGGCCTACGATGAGCAGTTCTTC.

Comments on this clone: A read error may account for a junction end that differs from germline. V usage is TRBV28 and J usage is TRBJ2-1, with TRBD2 matching over 7 bases. The CDR3 spans 13 residues. Germline-derived CDR1 and CDR2 are MDHEN and SYDVKM. In nucleotides, the CDR3 is TGTGCCAGCGGTTTGCGGGATGGGCGGGAGTGGTTCTTC. Its translation is CASGLRDGREWFF.

The chain employs TRBV2 and TRBJ2-1; weak D call: TRBD2 (7 bases). V lost 3 bases, J lost 9 bases, and 21 bases lay in between. The germline V gene encodes CDR1 SNHLY and CDR2 FYNNEI. The CDR3 covers 16 residues. The CDR3 nucleotides are TGTGCCAGCAGTGAGGTCCTAGCCCTAGGGGGGGGTGAGCAGTTCTTC. Residues: CASSEVLALGGGEQFF.

The chain couples TRBV29-1 to TRBJ1-2, with a possible D match to TRBD1 (6 bases). This CDR3 comprises 16 residues. The germline gives CDR1 SQVTM, CDR2 ANQGSEA. Trimming pared 5 bases from V and 0 bases from J, leaving 19 bases between. The CDR3 region has the DNA TGCAGCGTTCCCTCTTCCCTGGGGGCGACTAACTATGGCTACACCTTC. It specifies CSVPSSLGATNYGYTF.

This clone has just one count. The chain joins TRBV5-4 to TRBJ2-3, with D perhaps matching TRBD1 (7 bases). The CDR3 has 16 residues. Per the germline V gene, CDR1 is SGHNT and CDR2 is YYREEE (reference sequence). V was cut by 5 bases and J by 3 bases, with 19 bases left in between. Written as DNA, the CDR3 is TGTGCCAGCAGTCCTCGGGCAGGGGGGAGGACAGATACGCAGTATTTT. Protein sequence: CASSPRAGGRTDTQYF.

The gene calls are TRBV7-2 and TRBJ2-2, with TRBD1 as a possible D gene (6 bases). The CDR3 contains 15 residues. The V gene's germline CDR1 is SGHTA and CDR2 FQGNSA. Trimming pared 1 base from V and 7 bases from J, leaving 13 bases between. CDR3 nucleotide sequence: TGTGCCAGCAGCTTAGTCCCAGGGGAGAACGGGGAGCTGTTTTTT. This codes for CASSLVPGENGELFF.

The chain recombines TRBV6-5 with TRBJ1-1; 7 bases agree with TRBD1. Germline CDR1 is MNHEY and CDR2 is SVGAGI. V gave up 2 bases and J gave up 4 bases; unmatched junction bases: 7. This CDR3 comprises 15 residues. This chain's CDR3 is CASSYGGQGGTEAFF. The CDR3 DNA reads as TGTGCCAGCAGTTACGGGGGCCAGGGGGGCACTGAAGCTTTCTTT.

The CDR3 sequence: CASSGEDRNYGYTF. The CDR3 bases are TGTGCCAGCAGCGGGGAGGACAGGAACTATGGCTACACCTTC. V gene TRBV5-8 combines with J gene TRBJ1-2; TRBD1 matches 7 bases. Germline loops: CDR1 SGHTS, CDR2 YDEGEE. Trimming removed 4 bases from V and 2 bases from J; junction bases left unmatched: 5. The CDR3 runs 14 residues.

Details on this clone: This clone may be a read error of a much larger clone one base away. This sample includes further DNA sequences coding for the same CDR3. The gene calls are TRBV28 and TRBJ2-3; D ambiguous. The CDR3 length is 12 residues. Trimming shortened V by 1 base and J by 2 bases, and 1 base separated the two germline ends. The V gene's germline CDR1 is MDHEN and CDR2 SYDVKM. The CDR3 is CASSLSTDTQYF. The CDR3 DNA sequence: TGTGCCAGCAGTTTATCCACAGATACGCAGTATTTT.

The chain carries TRBV2 and TRBJ1-4; perhaps TRBD1 as D (5 bases). The CDR3 spans 11 residues. Per germline, CDR1 SNHLY and CDR2 FYNNEI. V dropped 7 bases and J dropped 12 bases, with 12 bases sitting between them. The chain's CDR3 is CASTERGELFF. DNA of the CDR3: TGTGCCAGCACCGAAAGGGGTGAACTGTTTTTT.

Remarks on this clone: The junction differs from germline at one of its ends, possibly a read error. V and J are TRBV6-6 and TRBJ1-1; D remains ambiguous. The germline CDR1 and CDR2 sequences are MNHNY and SVGAGI (reference sequence). This CDR3 spans 13 amino acids. The CDR3 region is CASSPDPDTGAFF. The CDR3 coding sequence is TGTGCCAGCAGCCCCGACCCGGATACTGGAGCTTTCTTT.

This clone has more than one count but fewer than ten. V gene TRBV5-4 combines with J gene TRBJ2-1, with TRBD2 matching over 7 bases. Trimming removed 4 bases from V and 6 bases from J; junction bases left unmatched: 22. The CDR3 runs 19 residues. In germline, CDR1 is SGHNT, CDR2 YYREEE (reference sequence). The CDR3 sequence: CASSLAGGAGSLGFNEQFF. The CDR3 nucleotides are TGTGCCAGCAGCCTCGCCGGGGGAGCGGGAAGTCTTGGGTTCAATGAGCAGTTCTTC.

The chain carries TRBV25-1 and TRBJ2-5, with D unresolved. This CDR3 comprises 15 residues. Trimming stripped 4 bases from V and 1 base from J, with 13 bases between. Germline lookup yields CDR1 MGHDK and CDR2 SYGVNS. CDR3 sequence (DNA): TGTGCCAGCAGTGTGTTGGGCAGAGCCCAAGAGACCCAGTACTTC. Residues: CASSVLGRAQETQYF.

V and J are TRBV29-1 and TRBJ1-5, with TRBD1 matching over 9 bases. Germline assignment: CDR1 SQVTM and CDR2 ANQGSEA. The length of the CDR3 is 13 residues. V lost 6 bases to trimming and J lost 5 bases; unmatched junction nucleotides: 5. The CDR3 reads CSVVTGGDQPQHF. The CDR3 DNA is TGCAGCGTAGTAACAGGGGGCGATCAGCCCCAGCATTTT.

This chain links TRBV30 with TRBJ2-1; 11 bases fit TRBD1. The CDR3 spans 15 residues. V lost 5 bases, J lost 1 base, and 4 bases stayed unmatched. Germline loops: CDR1 GTSNPN, CDR2 SVGIG (reference sequence). The DNA for the CDR3 is TGTGCCTGGGGACAGGGGGCCGGGTCCTACAATGAGCAGTTCTTC. Translating gives CAWGQGAGSYNEQFF.

A word on this clone: A read error may be the cause here, since a much bigger clone is one base away. Different DNA sequences within this sample yield the same CDR3. The chain has TRBV28 and TRBJ1-1; D gene unclear. CDR3 length equals 11 residues. V lost 2 bases and J lost 3, with 1 base in between. Looked up from germline, CDR1 is MDHEN and CDR2 is SYDVKM. CDR3 sequence (DNA): TGTGCCAGCAGTTTAGACACTGAAGCTTTCTTT. It translates to CASSLDTEAFF.

This chain joins TRBV11-2 and TRBJ1-4; D might be TRBD1 (5 bases). The V gene lost 5 bases and the J gene lost 5 bases, with 15 bases spanning the gap. From germline, CDR1 is SGHAT and CDR2 FQNNGV. The CDR3 is 15 residues long. The CDR3 protein is CASSPSGRENEKLFF. The CDR3 DNA sequence: TGTGCCAGCAGCCCCTCCGGCAGGGAGAATGAAAAACTGTTTTTT.

The gene calls are TRBV10-3 and TRBJ2-7; D ambiguous. The CDR3 runs to 13 residues. The V end lost 7 bases, the J end lost 0 bases, and 10 bases lay between the germline ends. Germline V gene data show CDR1 as ENHRY and CDR2 as SYGVKD. CDR3 loop: CAIKSPSSYEQYF. The CDR3 DNA follows: TGTGCCATCAAATCGCCTAGCTCCTACGAGCAGTACTTC.